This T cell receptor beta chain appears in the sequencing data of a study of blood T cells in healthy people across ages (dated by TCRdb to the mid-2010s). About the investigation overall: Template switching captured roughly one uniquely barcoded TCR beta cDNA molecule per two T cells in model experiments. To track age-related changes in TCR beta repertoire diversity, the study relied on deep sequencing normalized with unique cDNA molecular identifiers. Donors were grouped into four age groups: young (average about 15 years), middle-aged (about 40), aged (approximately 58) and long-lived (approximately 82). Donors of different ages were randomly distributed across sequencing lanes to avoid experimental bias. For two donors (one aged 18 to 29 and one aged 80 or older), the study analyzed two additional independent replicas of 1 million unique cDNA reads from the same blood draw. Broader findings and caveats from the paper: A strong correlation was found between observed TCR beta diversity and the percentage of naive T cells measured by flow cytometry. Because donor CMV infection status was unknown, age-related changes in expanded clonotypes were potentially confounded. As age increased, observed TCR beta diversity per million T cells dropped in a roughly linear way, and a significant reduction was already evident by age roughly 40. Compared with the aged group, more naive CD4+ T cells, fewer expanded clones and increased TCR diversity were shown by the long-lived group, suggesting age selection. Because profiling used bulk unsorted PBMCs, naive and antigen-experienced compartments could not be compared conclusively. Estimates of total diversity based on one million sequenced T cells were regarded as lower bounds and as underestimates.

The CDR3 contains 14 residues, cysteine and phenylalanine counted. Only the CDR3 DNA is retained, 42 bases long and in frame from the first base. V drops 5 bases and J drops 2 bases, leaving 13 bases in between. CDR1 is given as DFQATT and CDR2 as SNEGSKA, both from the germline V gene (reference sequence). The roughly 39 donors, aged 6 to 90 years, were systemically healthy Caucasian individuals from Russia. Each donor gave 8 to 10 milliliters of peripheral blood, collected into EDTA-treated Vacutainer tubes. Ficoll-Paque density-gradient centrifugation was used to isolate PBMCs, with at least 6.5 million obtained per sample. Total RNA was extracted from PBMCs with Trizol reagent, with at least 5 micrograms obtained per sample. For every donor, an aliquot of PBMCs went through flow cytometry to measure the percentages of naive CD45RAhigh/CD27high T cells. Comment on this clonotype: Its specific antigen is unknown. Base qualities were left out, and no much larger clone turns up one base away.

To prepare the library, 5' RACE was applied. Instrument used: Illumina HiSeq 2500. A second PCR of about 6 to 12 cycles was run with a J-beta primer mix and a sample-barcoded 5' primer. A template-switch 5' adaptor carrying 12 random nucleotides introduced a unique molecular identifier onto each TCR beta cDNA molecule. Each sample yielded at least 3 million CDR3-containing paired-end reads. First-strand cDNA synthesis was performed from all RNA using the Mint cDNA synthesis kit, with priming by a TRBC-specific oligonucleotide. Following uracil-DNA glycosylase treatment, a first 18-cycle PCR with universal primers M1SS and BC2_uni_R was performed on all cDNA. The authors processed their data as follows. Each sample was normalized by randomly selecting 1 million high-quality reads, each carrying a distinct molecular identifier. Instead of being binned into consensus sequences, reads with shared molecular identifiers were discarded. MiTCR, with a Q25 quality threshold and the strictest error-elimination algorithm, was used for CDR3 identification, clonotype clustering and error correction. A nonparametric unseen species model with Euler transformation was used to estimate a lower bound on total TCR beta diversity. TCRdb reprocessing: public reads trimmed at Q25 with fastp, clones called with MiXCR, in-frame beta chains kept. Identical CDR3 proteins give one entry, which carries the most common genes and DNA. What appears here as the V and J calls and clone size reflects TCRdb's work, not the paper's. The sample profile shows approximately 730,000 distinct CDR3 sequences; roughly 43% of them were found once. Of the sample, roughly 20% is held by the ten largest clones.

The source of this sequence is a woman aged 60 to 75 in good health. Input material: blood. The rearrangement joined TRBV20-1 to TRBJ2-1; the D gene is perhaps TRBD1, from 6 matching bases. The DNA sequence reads TGCAGTGCTGGCCCCAGGGGTGCCTACAATGAGCAGTTCTTC. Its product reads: CSAGPRGAYNEQFF.